There are a few counts of the clone carrying this T cell receptor (beta chain). Its antigen is still unknown. Investigators reverse transcribed all isolated RNA, so they sequenced expressed TCRB transcripts. Sequenced naive, central memory and regulatory T cell samples produced an average of roughly 3.6 million reads. The repertoire was sequenced with immunoSEQ multiplex PCR; TCRdb's copy has only in-frame clones and lacks some. The profile covers roughly 140,000 clones, with 9% to 12% appearing a single time and more than 0.45% taken by the ten largest. The CDR3 length is 14 residues. CDR1 is SGHVS and CDR2 is FQNEAQ in the germline V gene. V dropped 5 bases and J dropped 4 bases, with 13 bases sitting between them. This sample stems from a study of beta chain features in type 1 diabetes. Points from the study as a whole: A moderate, significant TCRB CDR3 shortening appeared in type 1 diabetes across four CD4+ subsets.

This chain joins TRBV7-8 and TRBJ2-3; D may be TRBD2 (6 bases). The sample consisted of central memory CD4+ T cells from blood. This clonotype originated in a young man with type 1 diabetes. CDR3 sequence (DNA): TGTGCCAGCAGCCGGGGACTGGGGGCAGATACGCAGTATTTT. This encodes CASSRGLGADTQYF.